The 2 T cell receptor beta chains listed next were all sequenced from one sample in a study of CD8 T cells in Susac syndrome. Random hexamers served to reverse transcribe roughly 0.5 to 1 ug RNA. TCRdb used MiXCR to reprocess the immunoSEQ multiplex PCR reads, holding one entry per CDR3 protein. The sample gives around 190,000 distinct CDR3 sequences, about 95% of which show up once; 0.1% is in the top ten. The source material was CD4+ T cells from PBMCs. The receptors come from a human donor in good health.

This clonotype was seen only once. V gene TRBV6-2 or TRBV6-3 combines with J gene TRBJ1-5; TRBD1 might be the D (6 bases). Germline lookup yields CDR1 MNHEY and CDR2 SVGEGT. Trimming cost V 8 bases and J 5 bases, with 13 bases left between them. CDR3 size: 13 residues. CDR3 sequence (DNA): TGTGCCAGCCGTCCCCGGACAGATCAGCCCCAGCATTTT. Translation: CASRPRTDQPQHF.

The V gene is TRBV5-1, the J gene TRBJ2-3; tentative D call: TRBD2 (6 bases). Germline-derived CDR1 and CDR2 are SGHRS and YFSETQ. Trimming took 4 bases from V and 0 from J, leaving 12 bases between them. The CDR3 consists of 15 residues. DNA for the CDR3: TGCGCCAGCAGCCCGCTAGCGTCTAGCACAGATACGCAGTATTTT. This sequence encodes CASSPLASSTDTQYF.